This entry lists 5 T cell receptor beta chains sequenced from one sample in a study of blood T cell repertoires in COVID-19. Repertoires were generated with immunoSEQ multiplex PCR, while TCRdb's copy carries only in-frame clones and drops some. The sample lists about 270,000 clones; approximately 87% were seen once. What was sequenced was peripheral blood. The receptors here all came from a woman between 25 and 40 years old with COVID-19, enrolled during active disease.

V gene TRBV4-1 combines with J gene TRBJ1-2; 8 bases are shared with TRBD1. The germline gives CDR1 MGHRA, CDR2 YSYEKL. V trimming: 3 bases; J trimming: 4 bases; junction bases outside the gene matches: 4. The CDR3 has 14 amino acids. CDR3 in amino acids: CASSQAGQVYGYTF. The CDR3 DNA is TGCGCCAGCAGCCAGGCGGGACAGGTCTATGGCTACACCTTC.

This clone has only a few counts. The J gene is TRBJ1-5, the V gene TRBV6-2 or TRBV6-3, with TRBD1 identical over 10 bases. V lost 4 bases to trimming and J lost 0 bases; unmatched junction nucleotides: 15. This CDR3 region has 20 residues. Germline values: CDR1 MNHEY, CDR2 SVGEGT. The CDR3 reads CASSFPGQGTPSYSNQPQHF. The CDR3 DNA follows: TGTGCCAGCAGTTTTCCGGGACAGGGGACCCCAAGCTATAGCAATCAGCCCCAGCATTTT.

The CDR3 nucleotides read TGTGCCTGGAGTTCGACTAGTGGAATTTTCACAGATACGCAGTATTTT. It yields the protein CAWSSTSGIFTDTQYF. The rearrangement uses TRBV30 and TRBJ2-3, with D perhaps matching TRBD2 (6 bases). CDR1 and CDR2 (germline): GTSNPN, SVGIG (reference sequence). The CDR3 consists of 16 residues. Trimming removed 2 bases from V and 2 bases from J, with 17 bases in between.

This sequence joins TRBV29-1 and TRBJ2-1; 8 bases fit TRBD1. Per germline, CDR1 SQVTM and CDR2 ANQGSEA. The CDR3 length is 13 residues. The trim removed 6 bases at V and 2 bases at J, leaving 3 bases unmatched. The CDR3 DNA follows: TGCAGCGTCACGACAGGGGCCTACAATGAGCAGTTCTTC. This codes for CSVTTGAYNEQFF.

This clone came up a few times. In DNA, the CDR3 is TGTGCCAGCAGCCATTACAGGGATGGAGGTTACGCCGGGGAGCTGTTTTTT. Translating it yields CASSHYRDGGYAGELFF. This chain links TRBV14 with TRBJ2-2, with D perhaps TRBD1 (6 bases). Germline V gives CDR1 SGHDN, CDR2 FVKESK. Trimming cost V 3 bases and J 6 bases, with 20 bases left between them. CDR3 size: 17 residues.